This TCR beta chain stems from a study of blood T cell repertoires in COVID-19. About the research overall: Whether acute or convalescent, the COVID-19 samples came from the United States, Italy and Spain. From T cells, B-cell-depleted T cells, or PBMCs came the material, which was cDNA or gDNA.

Measured with immunoSEQ multiplex PCR; TCRdb has only the in-frame clones, and not every one. The profile shows around 150,000 clones, roughly 79% of them singletons. With 5 bases removed from V and 8 bases from J, the gap between germline ends came to 9 bases. Germline assignment: CDR1 SGHVS and CDR2 FQNEAQ. The CDR3 is 12 amino acids. The specimen was peripheral blood. The receptor was isolated from a woman of 80 years or more with acute or convalescent COVID-19. The gene calls are TRBV7-8 and TRBJ2-2; D call uncertain. CDR3 sequence reads: CASSRNSGELFF. CDR3 nucleotide sequence: TGTGCCAGCAGCCGTAATTCTGGGGAGCTGTTTTTT.